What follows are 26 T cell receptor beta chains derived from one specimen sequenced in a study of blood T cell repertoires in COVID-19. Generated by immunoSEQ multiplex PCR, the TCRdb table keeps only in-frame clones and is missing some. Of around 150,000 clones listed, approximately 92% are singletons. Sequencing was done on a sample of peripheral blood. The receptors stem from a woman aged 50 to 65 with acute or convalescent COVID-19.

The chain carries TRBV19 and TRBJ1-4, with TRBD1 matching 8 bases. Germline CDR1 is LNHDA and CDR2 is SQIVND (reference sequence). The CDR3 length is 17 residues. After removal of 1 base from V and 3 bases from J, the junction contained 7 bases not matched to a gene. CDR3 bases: TGTGCCAGTAGTATAGCGGTCAGGGGGCAAGCTAATGAAAAACTGTTTTTT. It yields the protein CASSIAVRGQANEKLFF.

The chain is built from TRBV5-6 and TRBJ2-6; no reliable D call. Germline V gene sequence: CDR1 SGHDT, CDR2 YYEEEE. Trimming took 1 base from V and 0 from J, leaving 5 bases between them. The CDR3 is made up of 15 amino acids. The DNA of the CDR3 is TGTGCCAGCAGCTTGCACTCCTCTGGGGCCAACGTCCTGACTTTC. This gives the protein CASSLHSSGANVLTF.

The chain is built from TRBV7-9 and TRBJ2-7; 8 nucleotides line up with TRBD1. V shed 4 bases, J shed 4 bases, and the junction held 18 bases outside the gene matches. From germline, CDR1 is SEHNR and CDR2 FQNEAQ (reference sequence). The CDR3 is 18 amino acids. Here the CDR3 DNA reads TGTGCCAGCAGCTCGCTAACAAATCAGGGGGCAGAAGGATACGAGCAGTACTTC. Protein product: CASSSLTNQGAEGYEQYF.

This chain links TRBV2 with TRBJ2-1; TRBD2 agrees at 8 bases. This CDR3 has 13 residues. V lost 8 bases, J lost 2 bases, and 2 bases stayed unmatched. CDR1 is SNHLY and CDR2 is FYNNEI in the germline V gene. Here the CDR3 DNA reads TGTGCCAGCCGACTAGCGACCTACAATGAGCAGTTCTTC. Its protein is CASRLATYNEQFF.

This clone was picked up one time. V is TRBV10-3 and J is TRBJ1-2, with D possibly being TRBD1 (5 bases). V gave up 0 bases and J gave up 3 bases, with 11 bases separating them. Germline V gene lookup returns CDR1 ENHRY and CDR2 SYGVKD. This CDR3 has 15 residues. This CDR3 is CAISESSRDYYGYTF. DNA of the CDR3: TGTGCCATCAGTGAGTCAAGCAGGGATTACTATGGCTACACCTTC.

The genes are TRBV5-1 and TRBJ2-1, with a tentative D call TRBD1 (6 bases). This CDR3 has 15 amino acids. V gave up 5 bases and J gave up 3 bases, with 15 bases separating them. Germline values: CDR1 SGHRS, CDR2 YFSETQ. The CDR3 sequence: CASSQGGSLYNEQFF. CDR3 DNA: TGCGCCAGCAGTCAAGGGGGATCCCTCTACAATGAGCAGTTCTTC.

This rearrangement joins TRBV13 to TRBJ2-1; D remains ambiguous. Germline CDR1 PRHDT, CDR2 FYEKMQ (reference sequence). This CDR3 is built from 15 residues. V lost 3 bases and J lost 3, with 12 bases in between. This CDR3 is CASSLGRPFYNEQFF. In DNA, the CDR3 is TGTGCCAGCAGCTTGGGCAGGCCATTCTACAATGAGCAGTTCTTC.

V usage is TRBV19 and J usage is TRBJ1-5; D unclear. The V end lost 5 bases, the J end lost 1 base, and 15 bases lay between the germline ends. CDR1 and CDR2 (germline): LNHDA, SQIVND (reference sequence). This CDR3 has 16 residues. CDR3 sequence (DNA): TGTGCCAGTAGTTCCCCTCAGAGGGCCAGCAATCAGCCCCAGCATTTT. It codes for CASSSPQRASNQPQHF.

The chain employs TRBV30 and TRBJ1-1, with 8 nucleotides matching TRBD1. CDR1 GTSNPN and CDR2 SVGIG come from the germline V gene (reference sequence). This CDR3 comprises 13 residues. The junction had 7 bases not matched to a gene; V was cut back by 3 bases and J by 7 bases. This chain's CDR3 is CAWSHGQGLEAFF. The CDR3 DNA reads TGTGCCTGGAGCCATGGACAGGGCCTTGAAGCTTTCTTT.

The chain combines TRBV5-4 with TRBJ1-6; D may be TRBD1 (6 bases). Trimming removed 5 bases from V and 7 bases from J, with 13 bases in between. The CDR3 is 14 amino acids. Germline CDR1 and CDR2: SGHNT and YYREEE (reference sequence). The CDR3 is CASRSGTKNSPLHF. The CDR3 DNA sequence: TGTGCCAGCAGGTCCGGGACAAAAAATTCACCCCTCCACTTT.

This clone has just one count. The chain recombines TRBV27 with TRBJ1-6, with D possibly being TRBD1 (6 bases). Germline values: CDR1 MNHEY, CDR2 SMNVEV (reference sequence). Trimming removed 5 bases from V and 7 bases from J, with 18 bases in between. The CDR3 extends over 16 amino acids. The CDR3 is CASSDLWTAKNSPLHF. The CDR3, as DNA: TGTGCCAGCAGTGATCTGTGGACAGCCAAAAATTCACCCCTCCACTTT.

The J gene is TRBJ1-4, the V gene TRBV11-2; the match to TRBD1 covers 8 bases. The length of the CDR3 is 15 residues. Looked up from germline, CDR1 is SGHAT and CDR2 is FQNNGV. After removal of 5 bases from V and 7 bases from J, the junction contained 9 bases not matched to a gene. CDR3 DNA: TGTGCCAGCAGCCCCAGACAGGGGTGGAGTGAAAAACTGTTTTTT. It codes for CASSPRQGWSEKLFF.

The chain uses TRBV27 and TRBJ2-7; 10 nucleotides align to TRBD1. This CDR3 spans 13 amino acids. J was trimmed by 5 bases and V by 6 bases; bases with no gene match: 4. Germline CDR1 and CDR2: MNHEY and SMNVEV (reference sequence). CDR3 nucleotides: TGTGCCAGCAGCGACAGGGGGCAACACGAGCAGTACTTC. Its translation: CASSDRGQHEQYF.

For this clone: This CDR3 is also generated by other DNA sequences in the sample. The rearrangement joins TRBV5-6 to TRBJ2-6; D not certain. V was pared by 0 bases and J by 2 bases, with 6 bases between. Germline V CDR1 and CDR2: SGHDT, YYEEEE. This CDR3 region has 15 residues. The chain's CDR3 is CASSLGGPGANVLTF. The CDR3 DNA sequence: TGTGCCAGCAGCTTGGGCGGTCCTGGGGCCAACGTCCTGACTTTC.

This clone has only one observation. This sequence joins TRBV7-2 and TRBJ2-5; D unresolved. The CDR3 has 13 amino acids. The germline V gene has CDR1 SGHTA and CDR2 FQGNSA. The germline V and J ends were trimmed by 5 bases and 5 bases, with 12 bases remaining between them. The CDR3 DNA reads TGTGCCAGCAGCCCCCGGTCATGGGAGACCCAGTACTTC. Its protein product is CASSPRSWETQYF.

The CDR3 reads CASSPRTGYTGELFF. In DNA, the CDR3 is TGCGCCAGCAGCCCCAGGACAGGTTACACCGGGGAGCTGTTTTTT. The chain joins TRBV5-1 to TRBJ2-2; 7 positions match TRBD1. The J segment lost 3 bases and the V segment lost 4 bases, leaving 6 bases of the junction unmatched. This CDR3 has 15 amino acids. From germline, CDR1 is SGHRS and CDR2 YFSETQ.

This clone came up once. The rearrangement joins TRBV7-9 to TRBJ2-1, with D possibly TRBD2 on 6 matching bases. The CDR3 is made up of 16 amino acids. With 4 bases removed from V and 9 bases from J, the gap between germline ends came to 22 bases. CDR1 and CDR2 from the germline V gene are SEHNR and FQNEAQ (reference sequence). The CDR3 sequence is CASSYRRAQTRAEQFF. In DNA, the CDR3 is TGTGCCAGCAGCTATCGACGGGCCCAGACTAGGGCTGAGCAGTTCTTC.

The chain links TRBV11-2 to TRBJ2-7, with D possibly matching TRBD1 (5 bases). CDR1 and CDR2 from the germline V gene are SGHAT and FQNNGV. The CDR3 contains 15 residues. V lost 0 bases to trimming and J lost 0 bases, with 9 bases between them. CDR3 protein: CASSLDPTASYEQYF. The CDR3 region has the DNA TGTGCCAGCAGCTTAGATCCGACAGCCTCCTACGAGCAGTACTTC.

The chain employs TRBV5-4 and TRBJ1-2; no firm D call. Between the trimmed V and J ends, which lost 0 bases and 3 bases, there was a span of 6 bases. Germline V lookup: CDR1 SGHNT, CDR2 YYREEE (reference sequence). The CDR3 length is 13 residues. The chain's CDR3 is CASSLAGDYGYTF. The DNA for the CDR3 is TGTGCCAGCAGCTTGGCCGGGGACTATGGCTACACCTTC.

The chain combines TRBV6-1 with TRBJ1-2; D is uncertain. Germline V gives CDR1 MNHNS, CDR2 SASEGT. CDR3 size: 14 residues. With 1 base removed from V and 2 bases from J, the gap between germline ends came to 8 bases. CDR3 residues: CASSEGPRNYGYTF. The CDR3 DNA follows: TGTGCCAGCAGTGAAGGTCCGAGAAACTATGGCTACACCTTC.

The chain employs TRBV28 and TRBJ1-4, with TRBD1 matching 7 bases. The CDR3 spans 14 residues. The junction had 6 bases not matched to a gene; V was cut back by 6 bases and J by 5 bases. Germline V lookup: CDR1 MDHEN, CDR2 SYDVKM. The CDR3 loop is CASRTGQRNEKLFF. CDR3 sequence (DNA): TGTGCCAGCAGGACGGGACAGAGGAATGAAAAACTGTTTTTT.

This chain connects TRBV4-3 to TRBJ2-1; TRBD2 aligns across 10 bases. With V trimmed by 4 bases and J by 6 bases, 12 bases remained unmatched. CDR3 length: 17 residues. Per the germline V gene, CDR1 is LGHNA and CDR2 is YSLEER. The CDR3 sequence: CASSPTSRTSGPNEQFF. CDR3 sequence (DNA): TGCGCCAGCAGCCCAACATCTAGGACTAGCGGCCCCAATGAGCAGTTCTTC.

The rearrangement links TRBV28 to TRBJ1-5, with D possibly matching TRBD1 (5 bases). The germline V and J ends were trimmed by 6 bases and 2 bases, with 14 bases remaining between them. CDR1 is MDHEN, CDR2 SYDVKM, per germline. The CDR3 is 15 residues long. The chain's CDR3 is CASSGGGSGNQPQHF. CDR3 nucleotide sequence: TGTGCCAGCAGCGGGGGGGGTTCCGGCAATCAGCCCCAGCATTTT. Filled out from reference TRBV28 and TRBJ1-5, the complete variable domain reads DVKVTQSSRYLVKRTGEKVFLECVQDMDHENMFWYRQDPGLGLRLIYFSYDVKMKEKGDIPEGYSVSREKKERFSLILESASTNQTSMYLCASSGGGSGNQPQHFGDGTRLSIL.

The CDR3 region has the DNA TGTGCCAGCAGGCGGACAGCGGGCACAGATACGCAGTATTTT. It encodes CASRRTAGTDTQYF. The chain recombines TRBV6-6 with TRBJ2-3; a possible D gene is TRBD1 (6 bases). The CDR3 contains 14 residues. Germline CDR1 and CDR2: MNHNY and SVGAGI (reference sequence). V lost 6 bases to trimming and J lost 1 base, with 11 bases between them.

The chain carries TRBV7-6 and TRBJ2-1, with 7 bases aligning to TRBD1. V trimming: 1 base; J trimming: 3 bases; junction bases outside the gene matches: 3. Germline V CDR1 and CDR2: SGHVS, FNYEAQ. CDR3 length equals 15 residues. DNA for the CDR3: TGTGCCAGCAGCTTAGGGGGGACAGACTACAATGAGCAGTTCTTC. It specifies CASSLGGTDYNEQFF.

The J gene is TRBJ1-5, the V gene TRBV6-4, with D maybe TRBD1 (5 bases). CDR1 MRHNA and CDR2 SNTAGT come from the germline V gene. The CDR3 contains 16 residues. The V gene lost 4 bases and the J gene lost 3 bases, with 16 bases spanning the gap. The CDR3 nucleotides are TGTGCCAGCAGTGTTAGGACACAGCCGTTCAATCAGCCCCAGCATTTT. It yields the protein CASSVRTQPFNQPQHF.